The source of this TCR beta chain is a study of T-cell reconstitution after alpha-beta-depleted transplantation in children. Study outcomes and limitations: T cells produced anew were the main source of T-cell counts and diversity one year after transplant.

This clonotype was found a few times. Its cognate antigen is unknown. CDR3 length: 19 residues. The germline CDR1 and CDR2 sequences are SGHAT and FQDESV (reference sequence). The trim removed 5 bases at V and 2 bases at J, leaving 10 bases unmatched. Library preparation (for TCRbeta) was performed with unique molecular identifiers. TCRdb re-called the PCR reads with MiXCR, one entry per CDR3 protein. The sample includes about 440,000 distinct CDR3 sequences, 43% of them seen just once. The source is a girl aged 2-10 years with aplastic anemia, due to receive a stem cell transplant. The material sequenced was PBMCs, taken before TCRalphabeta/CD19-depleted stem cell transplant. The chain is built from TRBV11-1 and TRBJ2-3; 16 bases map to TRBD2. The CDR3 protein is CASSLLGLAGGPNTDTQYF. DNA of the CDR3: TGTGCCAGCAGCCTTCTGGGACTAGCGGGAGGGCCTAACACAGATACGCAGTATTTT. The full variable domain, rest sourced from reference TRBV11-1 and TRBJ2-3, is EAEVAQSPRYKITEKSQAVAFWCDPISGHATLYWYRQILGQGPELLVQFQDESVVDDSQLPKDRFSAERLKGVDSTLKIQPAELGDSAMYLCASSLLGLAGGPNTDTQYFGPGTRLTVL.